This T cell receptor (beta chain) emerged from a study of shared clonotypes between healthy human individuals. Original processing notes: Filtering of immunoSEQ junctional sequences could not match full-length read filtering. Repertoires were generated with immunoSEQ multiplex PCR, while TCRdb's copy carries only in-frame clones and drops some. The D gene and trimming were derived from the DNA, and the V and J assignments and clone size from that table. The table includes around 1.9 million clones, roughly 93% detected once. Naive CD8 cells, CD45RO-negative and positively selected for CCR7, excluded terminally differentiated effector memory CD45RA+ cells. This clonotype originated in a man younger than 30 in good health. Some clones in this sample may be carry-over from other donors' samples. The sequencing input was naive CD8+ T cells from PBMCs.

The CDR3 bases are TGTGCCAGCAGCAAAAGAGAAGGGGGGGAGACCCAGTACTTC. This gives the protein CASSKREGGETQYF. This rearrangement joins TRBV21-1 to TRBJ2-5. TRBV21-1 has pseudogene status. CDR3 size: 14 residues.